This T cell receptor beta chain was retrieved from a study of beta chain features in type 1 diabetes. Whole-study results and caveats: TCRB CDR3s were moderately but significantly shorter in Type 1 diabetes patients in all four CD4+ subsets.

Turning to this clone: Its antigen is unidentified.

J lost 8 bases, V lost 1 base, and 5 bases had no gene match. The V gene's germline CDR1 is LGHNA and CDR2 YSLEER. The CDR3 is made up of 14 amino acids. Investigators reverse transcribed all isolated RNA, so they sequenced expressed TCRB transcripts. Using immunoSEQ multiplex PCR, the repertoire was profiled, and TCRdb retains in-frame clones only, with some absent. The repertoire has 150,000 to 200,000 clones, 6.5% to 10% of them found once; the top ten carry 0.45% to 0.55%. The sequenced sample consisted of central memory CD4+ T cells from blood. This clonotype was obtained from a woman aged 18-35 years with type 1 diabetes. This chain joins TRBV4-3 and TRBJ2-1; 7 bases agree with TRBD1. Written as DNA, the CDR3 is TGCGCCAGCAGCCAAGTTGGACAGGAGCATGAGCAGTTCTTC. As protein: CASSQVGQEHEQFF.